This passage covers 30 T cell receptor beta chains from one sample sequenced in a study of T cells after posttransplantation cyclophosphamide. Sequenced by immunoSEQ multiplex PCR; TCRdb stores in-frame clones only, minus some. The sample yields some 40,000 clones, without any singletons. Sequencing was done on a sample of PBMCs. Every receptor here comes from a woman in her forties or fifties in good health and a related stem cell transplant donor.

In its sample, this clone ranks as medium-sized. The CDR3 sequence: CASSSGLSYEQYF. In DNA form, the CDR3 reads TGTGCCAGCAGTTCGGGACTCTCCTACGAGCAGTACTTC. The J gene is TRBJ2-7, the V gene TRBV7-9, with D possibly TRBD2 on 6 matching bases. The CDR3 sequence is 13 residues long. Trimming removed 6 bases from V and 0 bases from J, with 9 bases in between. Germline values: CDR1 SEHNR, CDR2 FQNEAQ (reference sequence).

This clone was seen at least ten times. The chain joins TRBV5-6 to TRBJ1-1; 9 positions agree with TRBD1. Trimming removed 4 bases from V and 4 bases from J; junction bases left unmatched: 8. The V gene's germline CDR1 is SGHDT and CDR2 YYEEEE. The CDR3 length is 15 residues. CDR3 nucleotide sequence: TGTGCCAGCAGCGGGACAGGGTCTGGAGGCACTGAAGCTTTCTTT. Its translation: CASSGTGSGGTEAFF.

This clone was observed at least ten times. This chain links TRBV9 with TRBJ1-2, with 7 bases that match TRBD1. This CDR3 region has 15 residues. Germline V gene sequence: CDR1 SGDLS, CDR2 YYNGEE. Trimming removed 2 bases from V and 4 bases from J; junction bases left unmatched: 8. CDR3 in amino acids: CASSVGTRGSYGYTF. The CDR3 DNA reads as TGTGCCAGCAGCGTCGGAACCAGGGGGAGCTATGGCTACACCTTC.

This clone was seen at least ten times. The rearrangement uses TRBV27 and TRBJ2-2, with 7 bases lining up with TRBD1. Germline V CDR1 and CDR2: MNHEY, SMNVEV (reference sequence). This CDR3 has 15 amino acids. The J segment lost 1 base and the V segment lost 6 bases, leaving 5 bases of the junction unmatched. In DNA, the CDR3 is TGTGCCAGCAGCCTATACAGGGGGAACACCGGGGAGCTGTTTTTT. The encoded protein is CASSLYRGNTGELFF.

In this sample, this clone turned up many times. This chain connects TRBV19 to TRBJ1-2, with 7 nucleotides matching TRBD1. Germline V gene lookup returns CDR1 LNHDA and CDR2 SQIVND (reference sequence). Trimming at V came to 3 bases and at J to 5 bases, leaving 12 bases not matched to a gene. The CDR3 covers 16 residues. CDR3 region: CASSIRQGTLFYGYTF. The CDR3 nucleotides read TGTGCCAGTAGTATCCGACAGGGAACACTGTTTTATGGCTACACCTTC. Full variable domain (outside the CDR3, taken from reference TRBV19 and TRBJ1-2): DGGITQSPKYLFRKEGQNVTLSCEQNLNHDAMYWYRQDPGQGLRLIYYSQIVNDFQKGDIAEGYSVSREKKESFPLTVTSAQKNPTAFYLCASSIRQGTLFYGYTFGSGTRLTVV.

In this sample, this clone turned up many times. This chain connects TRBV19 to TRBJ2-7; 9 nucleotides agree with TRBD1. Germline values: CDR1 LNHDA, CDR2 SQIVND (reference sequence). This CDR3 is built from 15 residues. Unmatched junction bases numbered 8, after V lost 3 bases and J lost 5 bases. CDR3 sequence reads: CASSISGQGVHEQYF. The CDR3 bases are TGTGCCAGTAGTATCTCGGGACAGGGTGTCCACGAGCAGTACTTC.

This clone appeared many times. The genes are TRBV11-3 and TRBJ1-5; TRBD1 agrees at 9 bases. The trim removed 5 bases at V and 3 bases at J, leaving 14 bases unmatched. Germline CDR1 SGHNT, CDR2 YENEEA. The CDR3 has 18 residues. The CDR3, as DNA: TGTGCCAGCAGCCGACTCGCGTGGGACAGGGTCGCCAATCAGCCCCAGCATTTT. This codes for CASSRLAWDRVANQPQHF. The entire variable domain, with the rest obtained from reference TRBV11-3 and TRBJ1-5, is as follows: EAGVVQSPRYKIIEKKQPVAFWCNPISGHNTLYWYLQNLGQGPELLIRYENEEAVDDSQLPKDRFSAERLKGVDSTLKIQPAELGDSAVYLCASSRLAWDRVANQPQHFGDGTRLSIL.

This clone was seen many times. The chain links TRBV6-1 to TRBJ2-7; D is perhaps TRBD1 (5 bases). This CDR3 has 14 amino acids. Germline V gene sequence: CDR1 MNHNS, CDR2 SASEGT. Trimming took off 2 bases at V and 3 bases at J, with 11 bases between the two ends. CDR3 nucleotide sequence: TGTGCCAGCAGTGAATCAGGGAATCACTACGAGCAGTACTTC. Protein product: CASSESGNHYEQYF.

This clone was seen repeatedly, ten times or more. J is TRBJ2-7 and V is TRBV28; 9 bases match TRBD2. From germline, CDR1 is MDHEN and CDR2 SYDVKM. V was pared by 5 bases and J by 2 bases, with 7 bases of the junction left unmatched. The CDR3 runs to 15 residues. CDR3 protein: CASSPPRGGTYEQYF. The DNA of the CDR3 is TGTGCCAGCAGTCCCCCGCGGGGGGGTACCTACGAGCAGTACTTC.

This clone was seen at least ten times. The chain combines TRBV23-1 with TRBJ1-5; a weak D match, TRBD1 (5 bases). TRBV23-1 is reported as an ORF; its role is uncertain. The V and J ends lost 0 bases and 4 bases respectively, with 13 bases between them. This CDR3 is built from 16 residues. The chain's CDR3 is CASSQSAGNRNQPQHF. The CDR3 bases are TGCGCCAGCAGTCAATCCGCAGGGAATAGGAATCAGCCCCAGCATTTT.

The sample holds many counts of this clone. The rearrangement uses TRBV28 and TRBJ1-6, with TRBD1 matching over 9 bases. CDR1 is MDHEN and CDR2 is SYDVKM in the germline V gene. V trimming: 6 bases; J trimming: 0 bases; junction bases outside the gene matches: 3. This CDR3 is built from 16 residues. CDR3 sequence (DNA): TGTGCCAGCAGGCCGGACAGGGGCTCCTATAATTCACCCCTCCACTTT. It codes for CASRPDRGSYNSPLHF.

This clone was seen at least ten times. This sequence joins TRBV10-3 and TRBJ1-2, with D possibly matching TRBD1 (5 bases). V lost 0 bases and J lost 5, with 19 bases in between. This CDR3 has 17 amino acids. Germline lookup yields CDR1 ENHRY and CDR2 SYGVKD. CDR3 nucleotides: TGTGCCATCAGTGAGTCAGCAGGGCGCGATACCGTATATGGCTACACCTTC. Translated, it gives CAISESAGRDTVYGYTF.

This clone has at least ten counts. The chain is built from TRBV9 and TRBJ2-3; the match to TRBD2 covers 7 bases. Trimming at V came to 4 bases and at J to 0 bases, leaving 5 bases not matched to a gene. Germline CDR1 SGDLS, CDR2 YYNGEE. CDR3 length: 15 amino acids. CDR3 protein: CASSLRGTSTDTQYF. Here the CDR3 DNA reads TGTGCCAGCAGCTTGCGGGGGACTAGCACAGATACGCAGTATTTT.

This CDR3 is CASNEAGPGHNEQFF. The CDR3 DNA follows: TGTGCCAGCAATGAGGCAGGGCCCGGGCACAATGAGCAGTTCTTC. The rearrangement joins TRBV25-1 to TRBJ2-1; a weak D match, TRBD1 (5 bases). In germline, CDR1 is MGHDK, CDR2 SYGVNS. This CDR3 has 15 amino acids. V was pared by 7 bases and J by 5 bases, with 18 bases between.

This clone was counted many times. The rearrangement uses TRBV4-1 and TRBJ2-2; no definite D call. The CDR3 loop spans 14 amino acids. CDR1 is MGHRA, CDR2 YSYEKL, per germline. Trimming shortened V by 1 base and J by 8 bases, and 11 bases separated the two germline ends. CDR3 region: CASSQVLSAGELFF. The CDR3 DNA reads TGCGCCAGCAGCCAAGTCCTTTCCGCGGGGGAGCTGTTTTTT.

This clone appeared many times. The chain uses TRBV19 and TRBJ1-1; no definite D call. Trimming took off 9 bases at V and 3 bases at J, with 11 bases between the two ends. Germline CDR1 and CDR2: LNHDA and SQIVND (reference sequence). The CDR3 loop spans 12 amino acids. The CDR3: CASSSGYTEAFF. Here the CDR3 DNA reads TGTGCCAGCTCCTCCGGTTACACTGAAGCTTTCTTT.

The table lists this clone with many counts. This chain uses TRBV9 with TRBJ2-2; 12 bases align to TRBD2. CDR1 is SGDLS and CDR2 is YYNGEE in the germline V gene. J lost 6 bases, V lost 0 bases, and 15 bases had no gene match. This CDR3 has 20 residues. CDR3 bases: TGTGCCAGCAGCGTAGGTGGATTTGCTAGCGGGGGGGCCAAGGCCGGGGAGCTGTTTTTT. It codes for CASSVGGFASGGAKAGELFF.

This clone came up many times. The J gene is TRBJ1-5, the V gene TRBV7-2, with 7 bases matching TRBD1. The CDR3 totals 15 residues. Germline V gene lookup returns CDR1 SGHTA and CDR2 FQGNSA. V lost 4 bases and J lost 2; bases outside the gene matches: 5. The CDR3 nucleotides are TGTGCCAGCAGCTCCGGGACAGTACGCAATCAGCCCCAGCATTTT. Translated, it gives CASSSGTVRNQPQHF.

This clone has ten or more counts. V usage is TRBV15 and J usage is TRBJ2-1; a possible D gene is TRBD1 (7 bases). CDR1 LNHNV and CDR2 YYDKDF come from the germline V gene (reference sequence). CDR3 length: 15 residues. V lost 8 bases and J 4 bases, leaving 18 bases between the germline ends. The DNA for the CDR3 is TGTGCCACCTCGAACGGCGGGACAGAGTACAATGAGCAGTTCTTC. This codes for CATSNGGTEYNEQFF.

This clone came up many times. V is TRBV11-3 and J is TRBJ2-1; D unclear. Trimming pared 1 base from V and 5 bases from J, leaving 12 bases between. The germline V gene has CDR1 SGHNT and CDR2 YENEEA. The CDR3 is made up of 15 amino acids. CDR3 sequence: CASSLGDSSNNEQFF. The CDR3 bases are TGTGCCAGCAGCTTAGGAGATAGCAGTAACAATGAGCAGTTCTTC.

This clone was seen repeatedly, ten times or more. Here the CDR3 DNA reads TGTGCCAGCAGTTCATTTCAGGGGAGGGTCACTGAAGCTTTCTTT. This codes for CASSSFQGRVTEAFF. V and J are TRBV28 and TRBJ1-1; TRBD1 might be the D (6 bases). In germline, CDR1 is MDHEN, CDR2 SYDVKM. CDR3 size: 15 residues. V was pared by 4 bases and J by 4 bases, with 16 bases between.

In its sample, this clone was seen many times. The rearrangement uses TRBV4-1 and TRBJ2-6, with TRBD1 matching over 9 bases. V lost 3 bases to trimming and J lost 3 bases; unmatched junction nucleotides: 3. CDR1 MGHRA and CDR2 YSYEKL come from the germline V gene. The CDR3 sequence is 16 residues long. The CDR3, as DNA: TGCGCCAGCAGCCAGGGACAGGGCTTTGGGGCCAACGTCCTGACTTTC. It translates to CASSQGQGFGANVLTF.

This clone has a count of ten or more. This chain links TRBV7-3 with TRBJ2-3, with 11 bases lining up with TRBD2. With V trimmed by 5 bases and J by 6 bases, 10 bases remained unmatched. Looked up from germline, CDR1 is SGHTA and CDR2 is FQGTGA. The length of the CDR3 is 16 residues. The CDR3 DNA reads as TGTGCCAGCAGCCTGTCTAGCGGGGGGTCCTTGGATACGCAGTATTTT. Translated, it gives CASSLSSGGSLDTQYF.

This clone was recorded at least ten times. The gene calls are TRBV6-1 and TRBJ2-3, with a weak D call TRBD2 (5 bases). The V end was cut by 2 bases, the J end by 5 bases, with 8 bases between. Germline CDR1 reads MNHNS; CDR2 reads SASEGT. The CDR3 consists of 13 residues. In nucleotides, the CDR3 is TGTGCCAGCAGTGAATTACGGGAAGATACGCAGTATTTT. Translation gives CASSELREDTQYF.

In its sample, this clone was seen many times. This chain links TRBV10-1 with TRBJ1-6; D gene ambiguous. The CDR3 sequence is 13 residues long. Trimming removed 5 bases at V and 5 bases at J, with 7 bases between. From germline, CDR1 is WNHNN and CDR2 SYGVQD (reference sequence). CDR3 in DNA: TGCGCCAGCAGTTTTACGGATAATTCACCCCTCCACTTT. This codes for CASSFTDNSPLHF.

This clone was counted many times. The chain links TRBV5-1 to TRBJ1-4; TRBD1 is a possible D gene (6 bases). Trimming shortened V by 4 bases and J by 4 bases, and 8 bases separated the two germline ends. The CDR3 runs 13 residues. Germline CDR1 is SGHRS and CDR2 is YFSETQ. The CDR3 coding sequence is TGCGCCAGCAGCAGAGGGGGTAATGAAAAACTGTTTTTT. It yields the protein CASSRGGNEKLFF.

This clone was detected ten times or more. The chain employs TRBV15 and TRBJ1-3, with D hard to call. Trimming removed 0 bases at V and 0 bases at J, with 9 bases between. The CDR3 covers 16 residues. From germline, CDR1 is LNHNV and CDR2 YYDKDF (reference sequence). CDR3 protein: CATSRDSGNSGNTIYF. In DNA form, the CDR3 reads TGTGCCACCAGCAGAGACTCCGGGAACTCTGGAAACACCATATATTTT.

This clone showed up many times. The rearrangement links TRBV5-6 to TRBJ1-5; tentatively, D is TRBD1 (5 bases). Per the germline V gene, CDR1 is SGHDT and CDR2 is YYEEEE. The V and J ends lost 3 bases and 9 bases respectively, with 13 bases between them. The CDR3 contains 13 residues. The CDR3 DNA reads as TGTGCCAGCAGCTCGCGGGGGGTTAGGCCCCAGCATTTT. Its protein is CASSSRGVRPQHF.

This clone has a count of ten or more. The chain carries TRBV19 and TRBJ1-2; D unresolved. The V gene's germline CDR1 is LNHDA and CDR2 SQIVND (reference sequence). Trimming removed 4 bases from V and 4 bases from J, with 13 bases in between. The CDR3 loop spans 14 amino acids. CDR3 protein: CASSTNFNSYGYTF. The CDR3 region has the DNA TGTGCCAGTAGTACAAACTTTAACAGCTATGGCTACACCTTC.

This clone was observed many times. V and J are TRBV7-6 and TRBJ1-2; TRBD1 agrees at 9 bases. CDR3 length: 13 amino acids. CDR1 and CDR2 (germline): SGHVS, FNYEAQ. The V and J ends lost 5 bases and 6 bases, in that order; junction bases with no gene match: 4. The CDR3 loop is CASSLTGGDGYTF. For the CDR3, the DNA is TGTGCCAGCAGCCTTACAGGGGGCGATGGCTACACCTTC.